The text below deals with one TCR beta chain. The antigen is unknown. The CDR3 has 15 amino acids. This sample is part of a study of T-cell memory formation after mild COVID-19. TCRdb reprocessed the 5' RACE reads via MiXCR and lists one record per CDR3 protein. Of 250,000 to 300,000 distinct CDR3 sequences in the sample, 15% to 20% were seen once. Findings of the study overall: Of the contracting clones, CD4+ ones lay mainly in CM and EM, and CD8+ ones in EMRA. Among clones contracting day 15 to 85, CD4/CD8 was balanced, whereas later expanders leaned CD4+. Second-wave clones that peaked on day 37 lacked confirmed SARS-CoV-2 specificity. The study detected some responding clones in pre-infection memory, suggesting cross-reactive memory joined.

The sequenced material came from PBMCs or a T cell subset sorted from them (not recorded which). The receptor's source is a man aged 18 to 30 who had mild COVID-19 (a few samples of this study predate the infection). Cell type and time point are not known. This chain links TRBV3-2 with TRBJ1-3; no DNA check was done on the table's D call, TRBD1. TRBV3-2 is reported as a pseudogene. The CDR3 sequence: CASSPPAKGANTIYF. CDR3 nucleotide sequence: TGTGCCAGCAGCCCCCCGGCCAAGGGGGCAAACACCATATATTTT.